The count of the clone carrying this T cell receptor (beta chain) is one. What it binds is not known. The V end was cut by 5 bases, the J end by 0 bases, with 9 bases between. The CDR3 runs 14 residues. Germline loops: CDR1 MNHEY, CDR2 SVGAGI. This sample is part of a study of T cells in tuberculosis. Points from the study as a whole: Samples were chosen by availability of cryopreserved specimens.

Only in-frame clones appear in the TCRdb table, and some are missing; sequencing was by immunoSEQ multiplex PCR. Of 35,000 to 55,000 clones in the sample, roughly 94% were seen once. The clonotype was recovered from a donor aged 10 to 29 with latent tuberculosis or without tuberculosis infection. Some clones in this sample may be carry-over from other donors' samples. The sample consisted of PBMCs. The chain is built from TRBV6-5 and TRBJ2-3; D ambiguous. CDR3 amino acids: CASSKQSSTDTQYF. CDR3 in DNA: TGTGCCAGCAGTAAGCAATCTAGCACAGATACGCAGTATTTT.